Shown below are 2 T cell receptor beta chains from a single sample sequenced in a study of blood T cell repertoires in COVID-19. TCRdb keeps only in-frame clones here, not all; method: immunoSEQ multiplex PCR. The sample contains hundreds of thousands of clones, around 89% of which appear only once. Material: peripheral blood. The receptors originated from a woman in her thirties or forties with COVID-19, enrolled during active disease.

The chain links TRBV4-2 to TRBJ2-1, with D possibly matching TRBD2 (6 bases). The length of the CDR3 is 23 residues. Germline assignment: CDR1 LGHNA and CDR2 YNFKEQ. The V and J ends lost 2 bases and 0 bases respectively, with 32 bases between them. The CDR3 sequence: CASSQITRPWGEEVEFSYNEQFF. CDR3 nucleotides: TGTGCCAGCAGCCAAATTACCCGACCGTGGGGGGAAGAAGTGGAATTCTCCTACAATGAGCAGTTCTTC.

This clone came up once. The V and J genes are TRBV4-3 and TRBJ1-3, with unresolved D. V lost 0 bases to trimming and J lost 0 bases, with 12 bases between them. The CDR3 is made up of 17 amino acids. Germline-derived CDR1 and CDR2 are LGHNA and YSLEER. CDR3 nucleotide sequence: TGCGCCAGCAGCCAAGATGTGAGGGATTCCTCTGGAAACACCATATATTTT. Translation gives CASSQDVRDSSGNTIYF.